This T cell receptor beta chain emerged from a study of CD8+ T cells in alopecia areata. After isolation, RNA underwent reverse transcription to generate cDNA as the sequencing template. Method: immunoSEQ multiplex PCR; TCRdb's copy keeps in-frame clones and lacks some. Seen here are 80,000 to 100,000 clones, 40% to 50% observed once, and the top ten hold 15% to 20%. On this clone itself: No antigen is known for it.

Sample treatment: oral pan-JAK inhibitor, 5-10 mg twice daily. Obtained from alopecia areata patients were lesional scalp punch biopsies along with peripheral blood. Findings and caveats of the study: For lesional scalp, especially alopecia totalis/universalis, clonality was higher than in normal scalp. Treatment with tofacitinib significantly lowered scalp clonality and reduced expanded CD8+ clones among the top 100. Many of the expanded lesional clones endured in scalp and blood while on tofacitinib.

This CDR3 spans 16 amino acids. V was shortened by 3 bases and J by 8 bases, with 20 bases between the two germline ends. Germline V lookup: CDR1 LNHNV, CDR2 YYDKDF (reference sequence). The input for sequencing was CD8+ T cells sorted from blood, taken at week 24, from a patient treated with tofacitinib. The chain employs TRBV15 and TRBJ2-1; perhaps TRBD2 as D (5 bases). This sequence was found in a human donor with alopecia areata. CDR3 DNA: TGTGCCACCAGCAGCGTAGCCCTTGGGAGCAGCTATGAGCAGTTCTTC. Protein sequence: CATSSVALGSSYEQFF.